This record covers a single T cell receptor (beta chain). Its antigen remains unidentified. This entry is derived from a study of cytomegalovirus exposure and HLA in healthy donors. Points from the study as a whole: In vitro work confirmed that a few CMV-associated chains recognize CMV antigens. Donors were assumed by presence/absence analyses to have roughly uniform sequencing depth. V segments that were indistinguishable, TRBV6-2 and TRBV6-3 among them, were omitted from analysis.

Primers for the PCR totalled 60 Vbeta and 13 Jbeta. Authors' processing steps: A later analysis tallied approximately 87 million unique TCR beta chains, 10 million to 12 million of them shared. Using immunoSEQ multiplex PCR, the repertoire was profiled, and TCRdb retains in-frame clones only, with some absent. V and J calls and clone size follow that table, whereas D and trimming were derived from the DNA. The sample carries a few hundred thousand clones, about 80% recorded once. V was clipped by 4 bases and J by 3 bases, with 6 bases between them. The CDR3 consists of 12 residues. Germline assignment: CDR1 MNHNS and CDR2 SASEGT.

This chain joins TRBV6-1 and TRBJ1-1; D is undetermined. The source is a woman in her sixties in good health and CMV-seropositive. Sequenced: PBMCs. DNA for the CDR3: TGTGCCAGCAGTGTCCTTCACACTGAAGCTTTCTTT. Translated, it gives CASSVLHTEAFF.